In its sample, the clone carrying this TCR beta chain was seen once. Its antigen is not identified. Sample time point: baseline pretreatment blood. Treatment meaning: 15 Gy SBRT to primary tumor, nephrectomy 4 weeks later. Clear cell pathology was present in this patient's renal cell carcinoma. The table came from immunoSEQ multiplex PCR; TCRdb's copy has only in-frame clones and leaves some out. Of some 50,000 clones in the sample, 83% are singletons; the top ten hold 25% to 35%. This entry comes from a study of radiation and T cells in renal cell carcinoma. General observations from the study: From baseline, blood top tumor clonotypes peaked at 2 weeks post-radiation.

CDR3 length: 13 residues. V was pared by 1 base and J by 3 bases, with 8 bases between. Germline-derived CDR1 and CDR2 are SGHRS and YFSETQ. Material: blood, obtained from a patient whose treatment included radiotherapy and nephrectomy. This clonotype was sampled from a woman in her seventies with renal cell carcinoma. This chain joins TRBV5-1 and TRBJ2-7; no firm D call. The CDR3 bases are TGCGCCAGCAGCTTGACAGAGAACTACGAGCAGTACTTC. Encoded protein: CASSLTENYEQYF.